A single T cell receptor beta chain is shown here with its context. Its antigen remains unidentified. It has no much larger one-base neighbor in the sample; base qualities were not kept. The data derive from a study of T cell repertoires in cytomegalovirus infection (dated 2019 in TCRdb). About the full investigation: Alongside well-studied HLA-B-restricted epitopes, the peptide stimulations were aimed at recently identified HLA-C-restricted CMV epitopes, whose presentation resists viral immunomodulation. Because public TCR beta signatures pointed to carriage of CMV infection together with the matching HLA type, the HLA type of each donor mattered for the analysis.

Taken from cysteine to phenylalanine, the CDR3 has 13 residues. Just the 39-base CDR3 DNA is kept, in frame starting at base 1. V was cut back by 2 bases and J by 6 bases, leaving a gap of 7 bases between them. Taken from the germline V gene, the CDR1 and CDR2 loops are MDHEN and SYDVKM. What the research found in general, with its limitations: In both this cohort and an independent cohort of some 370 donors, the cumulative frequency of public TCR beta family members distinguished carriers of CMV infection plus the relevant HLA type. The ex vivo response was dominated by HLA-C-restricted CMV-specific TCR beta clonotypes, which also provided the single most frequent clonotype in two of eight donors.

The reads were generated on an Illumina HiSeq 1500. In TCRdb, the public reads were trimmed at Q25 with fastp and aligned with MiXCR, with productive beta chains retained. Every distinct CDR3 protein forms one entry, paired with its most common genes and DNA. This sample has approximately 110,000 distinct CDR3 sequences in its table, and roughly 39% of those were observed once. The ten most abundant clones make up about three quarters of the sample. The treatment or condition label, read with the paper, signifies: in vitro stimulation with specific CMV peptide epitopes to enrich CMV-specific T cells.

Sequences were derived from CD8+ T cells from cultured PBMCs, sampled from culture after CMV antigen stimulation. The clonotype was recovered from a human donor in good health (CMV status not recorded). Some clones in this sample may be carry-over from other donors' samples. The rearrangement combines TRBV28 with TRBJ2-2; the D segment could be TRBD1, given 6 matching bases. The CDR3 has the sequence CASSLEGAGELFF. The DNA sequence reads TGTGCCAGCAGTTTAGAGGGGGCCGGGGAGCTGTTTTTT. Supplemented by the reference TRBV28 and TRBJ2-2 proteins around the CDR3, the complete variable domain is DVKVTQSSRYLVKRTGEKVFLECVQDMDHENMFWYRQDPGLGLRLIYFSYDVKMKEKGDIPEGYSVSREKKERFSLILESASTNQTSMYLCASSLEGAGELFFGEGSRLTVL.